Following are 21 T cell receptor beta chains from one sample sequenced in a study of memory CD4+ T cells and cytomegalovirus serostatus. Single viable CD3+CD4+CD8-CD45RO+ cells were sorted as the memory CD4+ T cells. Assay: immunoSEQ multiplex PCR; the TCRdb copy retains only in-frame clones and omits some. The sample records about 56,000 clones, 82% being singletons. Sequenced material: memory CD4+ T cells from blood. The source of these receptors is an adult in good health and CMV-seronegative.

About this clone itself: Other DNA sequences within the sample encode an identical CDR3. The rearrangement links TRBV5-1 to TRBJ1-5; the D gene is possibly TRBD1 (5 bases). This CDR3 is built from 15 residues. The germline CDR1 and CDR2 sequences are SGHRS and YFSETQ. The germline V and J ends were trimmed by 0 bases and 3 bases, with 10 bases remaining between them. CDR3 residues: CASSLEGAPNQPQHF. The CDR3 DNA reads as TGCGCCAGCAGCTTGGAAGGGGCCCCCAATCAGCCCCAGCATTTT.

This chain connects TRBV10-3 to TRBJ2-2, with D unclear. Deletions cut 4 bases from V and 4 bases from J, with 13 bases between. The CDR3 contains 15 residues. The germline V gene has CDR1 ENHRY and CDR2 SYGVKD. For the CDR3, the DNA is TGTGCCATCAGTGTAAGTAAGGTGACCACCGGGGAGCTGTTTTTT. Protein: CAISVSKVTTGELFF.

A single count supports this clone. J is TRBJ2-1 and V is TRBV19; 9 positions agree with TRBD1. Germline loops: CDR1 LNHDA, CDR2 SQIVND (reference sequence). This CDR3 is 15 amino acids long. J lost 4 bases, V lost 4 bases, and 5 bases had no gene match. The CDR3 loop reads CASSKQGASYNEQFF. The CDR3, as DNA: TGTGCCAGTAGTAAACAGGGGGCTTCGTACAATGAGCAGTTCTTC.

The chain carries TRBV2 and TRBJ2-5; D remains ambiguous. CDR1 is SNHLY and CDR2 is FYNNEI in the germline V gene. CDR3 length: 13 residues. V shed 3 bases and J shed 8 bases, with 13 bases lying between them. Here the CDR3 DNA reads TGTGCCAGCAGTGATGAGGTTCTAGGAACCCAGTACTTC. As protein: CASSDEVLGTQYF.

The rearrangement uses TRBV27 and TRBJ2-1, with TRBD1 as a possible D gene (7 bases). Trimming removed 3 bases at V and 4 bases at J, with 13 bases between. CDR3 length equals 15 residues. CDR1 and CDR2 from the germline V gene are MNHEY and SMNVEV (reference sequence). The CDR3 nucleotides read TGTGCCAGCAGTTTGGAGGGGACAGCGTACAATGAGCAGTTCTTC. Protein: CASSLEGTAYNEQFF.

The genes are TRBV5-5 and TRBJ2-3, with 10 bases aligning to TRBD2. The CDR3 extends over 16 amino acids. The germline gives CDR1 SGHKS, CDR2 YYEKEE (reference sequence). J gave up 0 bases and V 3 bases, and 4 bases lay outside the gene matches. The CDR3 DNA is TGTGCCAGCAGCTATCTAGCGGGGGATAGCACAGATACGCAGTATTTT. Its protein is CASSYLAGDSTDTQYF. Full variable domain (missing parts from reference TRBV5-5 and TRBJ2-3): DAGVTQSPTHLIKTRGQQVTLRCSPISGHKSVSWYQQVLGQGPQFIFQYYEKEERGRGNFPDRFSARQFPNYSSELNVNALLLGDSALYLCASSYLAGDSTDTQYFGPGTRLTVL.

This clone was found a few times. CDR3 region: CASSGYRGYVNQPQHF. The CDR3, as DNA: TGTGCCAGCAGTGGATACAGGGGTTATGTCAATCAGCCCCAGCATTTT. This chain links TRBV6-4 with TRBJ1-5, with TRBD1 identical over 7 bases. The CDR3 runs 16 residues. Germline CDR1 is MRHNA and CDR2 is SNTAGT. Trimming took 4 bases from V and 3 from J; bases not matched to a gene: 9.

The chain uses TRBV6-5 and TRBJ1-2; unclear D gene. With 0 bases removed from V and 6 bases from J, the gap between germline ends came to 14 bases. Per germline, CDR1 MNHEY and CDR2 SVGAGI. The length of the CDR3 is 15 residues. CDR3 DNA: TGTGCCAGCAGTTACTCGACGTACGCGGGGAATGGCTACACCTTC. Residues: CASSYSTYAGNGYTF.

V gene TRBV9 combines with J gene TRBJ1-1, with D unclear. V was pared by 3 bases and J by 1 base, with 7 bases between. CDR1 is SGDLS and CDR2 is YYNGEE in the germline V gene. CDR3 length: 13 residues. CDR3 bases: TGTGCCAGCAGCGCGTCGACGAACACTGAAGCTTTCTTT. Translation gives CASSASTNTEAFF.

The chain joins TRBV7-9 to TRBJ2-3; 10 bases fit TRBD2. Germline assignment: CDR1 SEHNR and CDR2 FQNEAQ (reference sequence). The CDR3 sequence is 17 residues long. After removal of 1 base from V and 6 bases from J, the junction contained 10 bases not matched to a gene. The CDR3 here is CASSLGVAGGLIDTQYF. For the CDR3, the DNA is TGTGCCAGCAGCTTAGGGGTAGCGGGGGGACTCATCGATACGCAGTATTTT.

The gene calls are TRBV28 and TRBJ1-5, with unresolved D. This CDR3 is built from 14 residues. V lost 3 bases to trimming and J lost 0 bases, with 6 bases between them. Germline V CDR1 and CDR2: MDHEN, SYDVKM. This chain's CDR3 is CASSFPNSNQPQHF. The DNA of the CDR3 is TGTGCCAGCAGTTTCCCCAATAGCAATCAGCCCCAGCATTTT.

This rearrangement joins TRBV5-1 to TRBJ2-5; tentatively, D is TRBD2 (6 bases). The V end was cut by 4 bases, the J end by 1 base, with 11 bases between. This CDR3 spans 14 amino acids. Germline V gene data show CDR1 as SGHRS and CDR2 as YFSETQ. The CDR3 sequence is CASSQQGGQETQYF. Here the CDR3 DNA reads TGCGCCAGCAGCCAGCAGGGAGGCCAAGAGACCCAGTACTTC.

The CDR3 reads CASSRDRRMNTEAFF. The CDR3 bases are TGCGCCAGCAGTCGGGACAGGCGGATGAACACTGAAGCTTTCTTT. The chain has TRBV23-1 and TRBJ1-1; 8 positions agree with TRBD1. TRBV23-1 is designated an ORF whose function remains uncertain. This CDR3 spans 15 amino acids. The trim removed 4 bases at V and 0 bases at J, leaving 4 bases unmatched.

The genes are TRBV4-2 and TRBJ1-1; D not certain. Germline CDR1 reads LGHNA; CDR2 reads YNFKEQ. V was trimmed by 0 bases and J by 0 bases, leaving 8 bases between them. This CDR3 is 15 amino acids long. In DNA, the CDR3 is TGTGCCAGCAGCCAAGATACGTACATGAACACTGAAGCTTTCTTT. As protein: CASSQDTYMNTEAFF.

The CDR3 region is CASSYQGGYGYTF. For the CDR3, the DNA is TGTGCCAGCAGTTACCAGGGTGGCTATGGCTACACCTTC. This chain uses TRBV6-5 with TRBJ1-2, with a weak D call TRBD1 (5 bases). Deletions cut 2 bases from V and 4 bases from J, with 8 bases between. Germline V lookup: CDR1 MNHEY, CDR2 SVGAGI. This CDR3 spans 13 amino acids.

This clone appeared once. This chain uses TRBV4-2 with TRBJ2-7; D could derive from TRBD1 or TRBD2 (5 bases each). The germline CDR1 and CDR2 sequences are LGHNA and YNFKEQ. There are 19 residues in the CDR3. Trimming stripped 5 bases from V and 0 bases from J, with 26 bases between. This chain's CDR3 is CASSLSLNLRDESSYEQYF. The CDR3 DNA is TGTGCCAGCAGCTTGAGCCTAAACCTCCGGGACGAGAGCTCCTACGAGCAGTACTTC.

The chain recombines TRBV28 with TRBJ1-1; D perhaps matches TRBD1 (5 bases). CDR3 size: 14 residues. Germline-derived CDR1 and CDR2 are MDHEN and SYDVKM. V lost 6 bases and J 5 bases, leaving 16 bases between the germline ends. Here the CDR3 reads CASRQPGRFTEAFF. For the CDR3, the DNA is TGTGCCAGCAGGCAACCGGGGCGGTTTACTGAAGCTTTCTTT.

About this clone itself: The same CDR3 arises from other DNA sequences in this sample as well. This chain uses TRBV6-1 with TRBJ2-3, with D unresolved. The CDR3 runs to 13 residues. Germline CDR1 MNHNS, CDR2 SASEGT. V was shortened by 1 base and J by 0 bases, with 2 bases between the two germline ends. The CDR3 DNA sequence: TGTGCCAGCAGTGAAGGTAGCACAGATACGCAGTATTTT. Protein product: CASSEGSTDTQYF.

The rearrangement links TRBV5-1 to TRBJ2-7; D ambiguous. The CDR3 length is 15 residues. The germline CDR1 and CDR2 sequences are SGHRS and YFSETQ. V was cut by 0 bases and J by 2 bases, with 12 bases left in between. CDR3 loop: CASSLAGERAYEQYF. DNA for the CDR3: TGCGCCAGCAGCTTGGCCGGTGAAAGGGCCTACGAGCAGTACTTC.

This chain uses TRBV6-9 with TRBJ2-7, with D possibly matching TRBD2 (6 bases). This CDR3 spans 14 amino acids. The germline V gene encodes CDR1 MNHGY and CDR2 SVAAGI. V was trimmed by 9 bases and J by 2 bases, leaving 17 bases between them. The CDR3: CARLGGGIPYEQYF. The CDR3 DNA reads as TGTGCCAGACTCGGAGGAGGGATTCCCTACGAGCAGTACTTC.

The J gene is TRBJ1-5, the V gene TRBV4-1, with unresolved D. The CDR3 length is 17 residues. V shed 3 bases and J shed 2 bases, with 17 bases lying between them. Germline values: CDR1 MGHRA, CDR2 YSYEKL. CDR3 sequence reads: CASSQGTLGGGNQPQHF. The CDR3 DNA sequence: TGCGCCAGCAGCCAGGGTACCCTCGGAGGCGGCAATCAGCCCCAGCATTTT.